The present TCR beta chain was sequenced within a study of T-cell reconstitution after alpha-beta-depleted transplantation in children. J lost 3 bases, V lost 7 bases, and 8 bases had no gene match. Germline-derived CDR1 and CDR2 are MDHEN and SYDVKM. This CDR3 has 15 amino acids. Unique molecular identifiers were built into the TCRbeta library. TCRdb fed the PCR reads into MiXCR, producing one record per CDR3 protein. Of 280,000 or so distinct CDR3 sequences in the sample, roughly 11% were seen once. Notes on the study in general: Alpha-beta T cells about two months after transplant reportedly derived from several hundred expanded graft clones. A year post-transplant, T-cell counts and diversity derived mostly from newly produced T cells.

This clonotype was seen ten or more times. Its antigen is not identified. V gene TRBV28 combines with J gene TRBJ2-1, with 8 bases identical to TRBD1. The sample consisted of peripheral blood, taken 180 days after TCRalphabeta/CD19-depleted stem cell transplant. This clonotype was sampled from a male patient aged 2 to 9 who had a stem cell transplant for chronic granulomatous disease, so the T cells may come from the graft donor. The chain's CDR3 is CASTPTGQVYNEQFF. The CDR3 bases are TGTGCCAGCACCCCTACGGGACAGGTCTACAATGAGCAGTTCTTC.